This T cell receptor beta chain was identified in a study of blood T cell repertoires in COVID-19. Study details: Nucleic acid was either cDNA or gDNA, and it came from T cells, B-cell-depleted T cells, or PBMCs.

In the source study's methods: Estimated nucleated cell counts came from reference gene primer amplification. TCRdb's table, derived via immunoSEQ multiplex PCR, lists solely in-frame clones and lacks some. From that table come the V and J calls and clone size; the DNA was used to work out D and trimming. This sample has some 250,000 clones, with about 90% found just once. This CDR3 region has 14 residues. After removal of 3 bases from V and 5 bases from J, the junction contained 5 bases not matched to a gene. CDR1 is SGHTA and CDR2 is FQGNSA in the germline V gene. The chain has TRBV7-2 and TRBJ2-5; 8 bases are shared with TRBD1. The sequence was obtained from a woman under 40 who had recovered from COVID-19. The sequencing sample was made of peripheral blood. The CDR3 is CASSFLRGHETQYF. For the CDR3, the DNA is TGTGCCAGCAGCTTCCTCAGGGGGCACGAGACCCAGTACTTC.